This T cell receptor beta chain came from a study of blood T cell repertoires in COVID-19. Overall study: COVID-19 samples, acute and convalescent, were from the United States, Italy and Spain. T cells, B-cell-depleted T cells, or PBMCs provided the cDNA or gDNA that served as material.

Study processing details: The authors estimated nucleated cell counts from reference gene primer amplification. Assay used: immunoSEQ multiplex PCR; TCRdb lists only in-frame clones, some missing. V and J calls and clone size are as listed in that table; D and trimming were resolved from the DNA. The sample consists of roughly 93,000 clones, over 80% of them appearing once. V dropped 1 base and J dropped 3; count of bases not matched to a gene: 5. Germline V gene sequence: CDR1 LGHDT, CDR2 YNNKEL (reference sequence). The CDR3 consists of 17 residues. This chain links TRBV3-1 (or the pseudogene TRBV3-2) with TRBJ2-3; 12 bases agree with TRBD2. The sample comprised peripheral blood. The source of this sequence is a human donor in a cohort sampled during active COVID-19. CDR3 coding DNA: TGTGCCAGCAGCCAAGGGTCTAGCGGGAGGGGAACAGATACGCAGTATTTT. Translating gives CASSQGSSGRGTDTQYF.